The 32 T cell receptor beta chains in this list originate from one sample, sequenced in a study of response to subunit inactivated influenza vaccine. Each CDR3 protein is one row after TCRdb ran MiXCR on the RT-PCR reads. The sample consists of 500,000 to 600,000 distinct CDR3 sequences, about 15% of them appearing once. Sequenced here: PBMCs from blood, sampled approximately 13 days after vaccination. These receptors were obtained from a man in his fifties who received an inactivated influenza vaccine.

This clonotype was picked up a small number of times. The V and J genes are TRBV6-1 and TRBJ2-7; perhaps TRBD1 as D (5 bases). Germline CDR1 and CDR2: MNHNS and SASEGT. This CDR3 has 14 amino acids. Trimming left V 2 bases short and J 7 bases short, with 15 bases between. For the CDR3, the DNA is TGTGCCAGCAGTGAACAGGCCGGCCCAGGGGAGCAGTACTTC. Translation: CASSEQAGPGEQYF.

The rearrangement joins TRBV10-3 to TRBJ2-2, with D perhaps TRBD1 (5 bases). This CDR3 is 13 amino acids long. V lost 5 bases to trimming and J lost 4 bases, with 8 bases between them. Per germline, CDR1 ENHRY and CDR2 SYGVKD. The CDR3 loop is CAISRDSTGELFF. CDR3 DNA: TGTGCCATCAGTCGAGACAGCACCGGGGAGCTGTTTTTT.

The chain joins TRBV5-1 to TRBJ2-3; 9 bases align to TRBD1. CDR3 length equals 15 residues. V gave up 5 bases and J gave up 2 bases; unmatched junction bases: 6. The germline V gene encodes CDR1 SGHRS and CDR2 YFSETQ. The CDR3 bases are TGCGCCAGCAGTCGGGACAGGGTATACACAGATACGCAGTATTTT. Its protein is CASSRDRVYTDTQYF.

The chain has TRBV11-2 and TRBJ2-2, with D perhaps given as TRBD1 or TRBD2 (5 bases each). Trimming cost V 1 base and J 6 bases, with 12 bases left between them. This CDR3 is 15 amino acids long. Germline lookup yields CDR1 SGHAT and CDR2 FQNNGV. The CDR3 here is CASSLVRGVPGELFF. DNA of the CDR3: TGTGCCAGCAGCTTAGTTCGAGGGGTCCCCGGGGAGCTGTTTTTT.

This clonotype was detected only a few times. V and J are TRBV12-3 or TRBV12-4 and TRBJ1-1, with TRBD1 matching 9 bases. This CDR3 is 14 amino acids long. V lost 3 bases to trimming and J lost 8 bases; unmatched junction nucleotides: 7. In DNA form, the CDR3 reads TGTGCCAGCAGTTTTAACGACAGGGGGACCGAAGCTTTCTTT. It yields the protein CASSFNDRGTEAFF.

The chain is built from TRBV20-1 and TRBJ2-7; 9 bases fit TRBD2. CDR1 and CDR2 (germline): DFQATT, SNEGSKA (reference sequence). This CDR3 has 14 residues. Unmatched junction bases numbered 7, after V lost 3 bases and J lost 4 bases. The CDR3, as DNA: TGCAGTGCTAGTAGCGGGAGTGATTCTTACGAGCAGTACTTC. Translation: CSASSGSDSYEQYF.

This clonotype has only a few counts. This chain joins TRBV9 and TRBJ2-4, with TRBD2 matching over 7 bases. Germline CDR1 reads SGDLS; CDR2 reads YYNGEE. The J segment lost 6 bases and the V segment lost 3 bases, leaving 6 bases of the junction unmatched. The CDR3 sequence is 14 residues long. CDR3 nucleotide sequence: TGTGCCAGCAGCGCGGGGGGTAATTTAAACATTCAGTACTTC. It translates to CASSAGGNLNIQYF.

This clonotype has only a few counts. The chain uses TRBV7-9 and TRBJ2-3; 13 bases match TRBD2. Germline V gives CDR1 SEHNR, CDR2 FQNEAQ (reference sequence). The V gene end was trimmed by 5 bases and the J gene end by 7 bases; junction bases not matched to a gene: 12. This CDR3 is 17 amino acids long. CDR3 coding DNA: TGTGCCAGCAGCCCAAGGCCACTAGCGGGGGGGCTCTATACGCAGTATTTT. This gives the protein CASSPRPLAGGLYTQYF.

The chain joins TRBV4-3 to TRBJ1-4, with TRBD1 matching over 7 bases. V lost 0 bases and J lost 8; bases outside the gene matches: 12. CDR1 and CDR2 from the germline V gene are LGHNA and YSLEER. The CDR3 contains 17 residues. CDR3 DNA sequence: TGCGCCAGCAGCCAAGATGGGATGACAGGGATAGGAGAAAAACTGTTTTTT. It encodes CASSQDGMTGIGEKLFF.

The CDR3 sequence: CASRSRGGAGGEKLFF. The CDR3 DNA follows: TGTGCCAGCAGGTCTAGGGGGGGGGCCGGTGGAGAAAAACTGTTTTTT. V is TRBV12-3 or TRBV12-4 and J is TRBJ1-4; TRBD1 might be the D (6 bases). The CDR3 contains 16 residues. V lost 6 bases and J 8 bases, leaving 22 bases between the germline ends.

V and J are TRBV27 and TRBJ1-6; D remains unclear. The CDR3 covers 17 residues. Trimming stripped 2 bases from V and 0 bases from J, with 11 bases between. Germline V gene lookup returns CDR1 MNHEY and CDR2 SMNVEV (reference sequence). The CDR3 DNA is TGTGCCAGCAGTTTAACGGCCTGGAGCTCCTATAATTCACCCCTCCACTTT. It encodes CASSLTAWSSYNSPLHF.

This chain joins TRBV11-1 and TRBJ2-3; TRBD2 aligns across 8 bases. The germline V gene has CDR1 SGHAT and CDR2 FQDESV (reference sequence). The CDR3 has 18 residues. Losses at the gene ends were 3 bases for V and 4 bases for J; bases not matched to a gene: 15. The CDR3 DNA reads as TGTGCCAGCAGCTTGGGTACCCTGAGCGGGGGAGCATCAGATACGCAGTATTTT. This codes for CASSLGTLSGGASDTQYF.

This clonotype has only a few counts. The gene calls are TRBV6-1 and TRBJ1-5; TRBD1 matches at 10 bases. This CDR3 region has 15 residues. CDR1 MNHNS and CDR2 SASEGT come from the germline V gene. With 6 bases clipped from V and 7 bases from J, the junction kept 9 bases outside the gene matches. CDR3 sequence reads: CASSPDRGIIQPQHF. In DNA, the CDR3 is TGTGCCAGCAGCCCGGACAGGGGGATTATACAGCCCCAGCATTTT.

The V call is TRBV27, the J call TRBJ2-6; D may match TRBD1 or TRBD2 (5 bases each). The CDR3 runs to 17 residues. Deletions cut 6 bases from V and 0 bases from J, with 15 bases between. The V gene's germline CDR1 is MNHEY and CDR2 SMNVEV (reference sequence). The CDR3: CASSRGTPSSGANVLTF. CDR3 DNA: TGTGCCAGCAGCCGTGGGACCCCGAGCTCTGGGGCCAACGTCCTGACTTTC.

In its sample, this clonotype was seen a few times. The genes are TRBV6-4 and TRBJ2-7; 10 nucleotides match TRBD1. V shed 6 bases, J shed 5 bases, and the junction held 4 bases outside the gene matches. The CDR3 is 13 amino acids. In germline, CDR1 is MRHNA, CDR2 SNTAGT. CDR3 sequence: CASRDRGSDEQYF. The DNA of the CDR3 is TGTGCCAGCAGGGACAGGGGGTCGGACGAGCAGTACTTC.

This clonotype came up many times. CDR3 sequence reads: CASKQGPRWREQYF. The CDR3 DNA reads as TGTGCCAGCAAACAGGGACCGCGCTGGAGAGAGCAGTACTTC. The chain carries TRBV6-2 or TRBV6-3 and TRBJ2-7, with a possible D match to TRBD1 (6 bases). V lost 7 bases and J 7 bases, leaving 20 bases between the germline ends. The CDR3 consists of 14 residues. Germline V gives CDR1 MNHEY, CDR2 SVGEGT.

The V call is TRBV11-2, the J call TRBJ1-2, with 7 bases fitting TRBD1. CDR1 SGHAT and CDR2 FQNNGV come from the germline V gene. The CDR3 contains 13 residues. J lost 4 bases, V lost 4 bases, and 3 bases had no gene match. Here the CDR3 DNA reads TGTGCCAGCAGCTCGACAGGGACCTATGGCTACACCTTC. It encodes CASSSTGTYGYTF.

V gene TRBV10-3 combines with J gene TRBJ2-3; 7 bases are a match to TRBD2. Germline CDR1 and CDR2: ENHRY and SYGVKD. This CDR3 is built from 14 residues. V was clipped by 10 bases and J by 5 bases; unmatched bases: 12. CDR3 in amino acids: CATILGGSQDTQYF. The CDR3 nucleotides are TGTGCCACCATCCTAGGCGGGAGTCAAGATACGCAGTATTTT.

Only a few counts were recorded for this clonotype. The rearrangement links TRBV5-1 to TRBJ2-7; TRBD1 matches at 8 bases. The V gene's germline CDR1 is SGHRS and CDR2 YFSETQ. The junction had 4 bases not matched to a gene; V was cut back by 0 bases and J by 2 bases. The CDR3 loop spans 15 amino acids. In DNA form, the CDR3 reads TGCGCCAGCAGCTTGGGGGACAGGTCCACCTACGAGCAGTACTTC. It codes for CASSLGDRSTYEQYF.

The gene calls are TRBV5-4 and TRBJ2-5; D gene uncertain. Trimming left V 0 bases short and J 2 bases short, with 11 bases between. The CDR3 consists of 15 residues. Germline CDR1 SGHNT, CDR2 YYREEE (reference sequence). CDR3 in amino acids: CASSLAVAIQETQYF. The CDR3 bases are TGTGCCAGCAGCTTGGCAGTGGCTATACAAGAGACCCAGTACTTC.

This clonotype appeared a few times. The chain couples TRBV20-1 to TRBJ2-7, with 10 bases identical to TRBD2. Trimming at V came to 6 bases and at J to 2 bases, leaving 13 bases not matched to a gene. CDR1 and CDR2 from the germline V gene are DFQATT and SNEGSKA (reference sequence). The CDR3 length is 16 residues. The CDR3 region is CSAEPLGLASTYEQYF. CDR3 DNA sequence: TGCAGTGCCGAACCCTTGGGACTAGCGAGTACCTACGAGCAGTACTTC.

This clonotype was detected only a few times. The chain couples TRBV21-1 to TRBJ2-5. TRBV21-1 is recorded as a pseudogene. The CDR3 has 13 amino acids. CDR3 nucleotide sequence: TGTGCCAGCAGCAAGGTTAGCTTCGAGACCCAGTACTTC. Amino acid sequence: CASSKVSFETQYF.

This clonotype was seen a handful of times. The chain is built from TRBV11-2 and TRBJ1-4; TRBD1 matches 9 bases. Germline V gene sequence: CDR1 SGHAT, CDR2 FQNNGV. There are 15 residues in the CDR3. J lost 11 bases, V lost 8 bases, and 15 bases had no gene match. The CDR3 region is CASGASGTGSEKLFF. CDR3 bases: TGTGCCAGCGGAGCCTCCGGGACAGGGTCGGAGAAACTGTTTTTT.

V is TRBV6-1 and J is TRBJ2-7; 12 bases map to TRBD1. The CDR3 is made up of 18 amino acids. The junction had 16 bases not matched to a gene; V was cut back by 8 bases and J by 2 bases. Looked up from germline, CDR1 is MNHNS and CDR2 is SASEGT. The DNA of the CDR3 is TGTGCCAGCCGCTGGTTTTTAGGGACAGGGGGCGCGACCTACGAGCAGTACTTC. It translates to CASRWFLGTGGATYEQYF.

This clonotype was counted many times. This sequence joins TRBV5-1 and TRBJ1-6; D is ambiguous. The CDR3 runs 15 residues. The V end was cut by 0 bases, the J end by 9 bases, with 13 bases between. Per the germline V gene, CDR1 is SGHRS and CDR2 is YFSETQ. CDR3 protein: CASSLEVLGGSPLHF. The CDR3 nucleotides read TGCGCCAGCAGCTTGGAGGTCCTGGGCGGTTCACCCCTCCACTTT.

V usage is TRBV20-1 and J usage is TRBJ1-2, with TRBD1 as a possible D gene (6 bases). The ends were cut back, 6 bases at V and 3 bases at J, with 14 bases in the middle. Germline V gives CDR1 DFQATT, CDR2 SNEGSKA (reference sequence). The CDR3 covers 13 residues. The CDR3 DNA follows: TGCAGTGCAAAGAGGACAGCCTACTATGGCTACACCTTC. Protein: CSAKRTAYYGYTF.

This clonotype was detected only a few times. V gene TRBV7-2 combines with J gene TRBJ1-2, with D perhaps TRBD1 (5 bases). V lost 6 bases and J lost 0, with 14 bases in between. In germline, CDR1 is SGHTA, CDR2 FQGNSA. The CDR3 extends over 15 amino acids. The CDR3 protein is CASSLHTGANYGYTF. The DNA for the CDR3 is TGTGCCAGCAGTCTTCACACAGGAGCTAACTATGGCTACACCTTC.

The chain uses TRBV10-3 and TRBJ1-2; D is uncertain. Germline CDR1 and CDR2: ENHRY and SYGVKD. The length of the CDR3 is 13 residues. Between the trimmed V and J ends, which lost 8 bases and 4 bases, there was a span of 14 bases. The chain's CDR3 is CAIRSGSSYGYTF. CDR3 sequence (DNA): TGTGCCATCCGGTCGGGGTCGAGCTATGGCTACACCTTC.

This clonotype was observed a few times. The chain employs TRBV3-1 and TRBJ2-7; TRBD2 matches at 7 bases. V lost 1 base to trimming and J lost 0 bases; unmatched junction nucleotides: 6. Germline CDR1 is LGHDT and CDR2 is YNNKEL (reference sequence). The CDR3 has 16 amino acids. CDR3 bases: TGTGCCAGCAGCCAAGTCGGCGGGAGTCCCTCCTACGAGCAGTACTTC. Translation: CASSQVGGSPSYEQYF.

This clonotype was seen only a few times. The rearrangement uses TRBV12-3 or TRBV12-4 and TRBJ1-1, with D perhaps TRBD1 (6 bases). Between the trimmed V and J ends, which lost 1 base and 2 bases, there was a span of 11 bases. The CDR3 totals 15 residues. Written as DNA, the CDR3 is TGTGCCAGCAGTTTAGGAACAGGGACCAACACTGAAGCTTTCTTT. Translation: CASSLGTGTNTEAFF.

This clonotype was counted a few times. The J gene is TRBJ1-6, the V gene TRBV28; TRBD1 matches 8 bases. CDR1 and CDR2 from the germline V gene are MDHEN and SYDVKM. Trimming took 1 base from V and 12 from J; bases not matched to a gene: 11. This CDR3 is 16 amino acids long. Here the CDR3 reads CASSLSGGHFFLPLHF. In nucleotides, the CDR3 is TGTGCCAGCAGTTTATCAGGGGGCCACTTTTTTTTACCCCTCCACTTT.

This chain connects TRBV7-9 to TRBJ2-3; D possibly uses TRBD1 or TRBD2 (5 bases each). This CDR3 is 14 amino acids long. V gave up 2 bases and J gave up 4 bases, with 10 bases separating them. Germline V CDR1 and CDR2: SEHNR, FQNEAQ (reference sequence). The CDR3 bases are TGTGCCAGCAGCTTAACACTAGGGGCAGATACGCAGTATTTT. Translated, it gives CASSLTLGADTQYF.